What follows are 27 T cell receptor beta chains derived from one specimen sequenced in a study of metastatic and nonmetastatic thyroid tumors. MiXCR re-clonotyped the PCR reads for TCRdb. The sample includes 55,000 to 75,000 clones, less than 20% of them seen just once. Thyroid surgery was performed in patients who had received no treatment beforehand. The specimen sequenced was blood. The receptors shown here come from a female donor with papillary thyroid cancer or a benign thyroid nodule (not recorded which). Some clones in this sample may be carry-over from other donors' samples.

This clone has ten or more counts. This sequence joins TRBV24-1 and TRBJ2-2; 10 positions agree with TRBD1. After removal of 7 bases from V and 3 bases from J, the junction contained 1 base not matched to a gene. This CDR3 is built from 14 residues. From germline, CDR1 is KGHDR and CDR2 SFDVKD. The CDR3 DNA sequence: TGTGCCACCAGGACAGGGGGCGACACCGGGGAGCTGTTTTTT. This translates into CATRTGGDTGELFF.

This sequence joins TRBV19 and TRBJ2-7; 8 bases fit TRBD1. J gave up 5 bases and V 7 bases, and 10 bases lay outside the gene matches. The CDR3 loop spans 14 amino acids. Germline CDR1 reads LNHDA; CDR2 reads SQIVND (reference sequence). CDR3 loop: CASKGRQGANEQYF. CDR3 in DNA: TGTGCCAGTAAGGGTCGGCAGGGGGCTAACGAGCAGTACTTC.

This clone was found a few times. This chain links TRBV6-2 or TRBV6-3 with TRBJ2-1; maybe TRBD2 (6 bases). V lost 2 bases to trimming and J lost 6 bases, with 11 bases between them. The CDR3 is 14 amino acids. CDR1 and CDR2 (germline): MNHEY, SVGEGT. CDR3 residues: CASSYRAEGNEQFF. CDR3 bases: TGTGCCAGCAGTTACCGGGCGGAGGGCAATGAGCAGTTCTTC.

The chain is built from TRBV4-1 and TRBJ1-1; D is unresolved. CDR3 length: 15 amino acids. Germline CDR1 reads MGHRA; CDR2 reads YSYEKL. Deletions cut 0 bases from V and 4 bases from J, with 12 bases between. The CDR3 spells CASSQDWGIGTEAFF. The CDR3 DNA follows: TGCGCCAGCAGCCAAGATTGGGGAATTGGCACTGAAGCTTTCTTT.

This clone was seen ten or more times. A much bigger clone sits one base away, suggesting this may be a read error. The V gene is TRBV14, the J gene TRBJ1-1; TRBD1 might be the D (5 bases). The CDR3 is 15 amino acids. CDR1 is SGHDN and CDR2 is FVKESK in the germline V gene. The V and J ends lost 1 base and 1 base respectively, with 10 bases between them. CDR3 in DNA: TGTGCCAGCAGCCAAGGTGAGGGGTGGAACACTGAAGCTTTCTTT. Protein product: CASSQGEGWNTEAFF.

This clone occurred many times. The chain links TRBV20-1 to TRBJ1-1, with a weak D call TRBD1 (6 bases). Trimming pared 0 bases from V and 3 bases from J, leaving 20 bases between. Germline CDR1 DFQATT, CDR2 SNEGSKA (reference sequence). This CDR3 contains 17 residues. CDR3 residues: CSARDGRGARFDTEAFF. As DNA, the CDR3 is TGCAGTGCTAGAGATGGTCGGGGGGCGAGGTTTGACACTGAAGCTTTCTTT.

This clone was seen ten or more times. V and J are TRBV12-3 or TRBV12-4 and TRBJ1-1, with 7 bases identical to TRBD1. V was pared by 5 bases and J by 0 bases, with 6 bases of the junction left unmatched. This CDR3 has 15 residues. CDR3 residues: CASSPGQVLNTEAFF. The CDR3 region has the DNA TGTGCCAGCAGTCCCGGACAGGTCTTGAACACTGAAGCTTTCTTT.

This clone showed up many times. In nucleotides, the CDR3 is TGTGCCAGCAGTTCGGGGGGACGACGAAAAAACATTCAGTACTTC. Its translation is CASSSGGRRKNIQYF. The rearrangement joins TRBV6-2 or TRBV6-3 to TRBJ2-4; 7 nucleotides align to TRBD2. The ends lost 4 bases at V and 4 bases at J; junction bases unmatched: 7. The CDR3 sequence is 15 residues long. CDR1 is MNHEY and CDR2 is SVGEGT in the germline V gene.

This clone was detected ten times or more. The chain employs TRBV5-5 and TRBJ2-7; D unresolved. The CDR3 totals 13 residues. The germline V gene encodes CDR1 SGHKS and CDR2 YYEKEE (reference sequence). The V and J ends lost 4 bases and 0 bases respectively, with 8 bases between them. CDR3 nucleotide sequence: TGTGCCAGCAGCCCTGGGTTCTCCTACGAGCAGTACTTC. Its translation is CASSPGFSYEQYF.

This clone was recorded many times. The rearrangement links TRBV5-1 to TRBJ1-1, with D hard to call. V gave up 0 bases and J gave up 0 bases, with 6 bases separating them. This CDR3 is 14 amino acids long. In germline, CDR1 is SGHRS, CDR2 YFSETQ. The CDR3 region is CASSLERMNTEAFF. The CDR3 DNA sequence: TGCGCCAGCAGCTTGGAAAGAATGAACACTGAAGCTTTCTTT.

The V call is TRBV5-4, the J call TRBJ2-4; 7 positions match TRBD2. The V and J ends lost 9 bases and 6 bases, in that order; junction bases with no gene match: 6. This CDR3 is 12 amino acids long. Germline V CDR1 and CDR2: SGHNT, YYREEE (reference sequence). The DNA for the CDR3 is TGTGCCACCTCCGGGGGGATAAACATTCAGTACTTC. It encodes CATSGGINIQYF.

A few counts support this clone. This CDR3 is CASSPVLNSPLHF. The CDR3 DNA sequence: TGTGCCAGTAGCCCCGTACTGAATTCACCCCTCCACTTT. The gene calls are TRBV19 and TRBJ1-6, with no clear D. Trimming took 6 bases from V and 7 from J, leaving 10 bases between them. CDR1 and CDR2 from the germline V gene are LNHDA and SQIVND (reference sequence). The CDR3 consists of 13 residues.

In its sample, this clone was seen many times. In DNA, the CDR3 is TGCAGCGTTGTGCTAGCGGGAGGGCCGCAAGAGACCCAGTACTTC. It translates to CSVVLAGGPQETQYF. The chain combines TRBV29-1 with TRBJ2-5, with 12 bases fitting TRBD2. The CDR3 extends over 15 amino acids. CDR1 and CDR2 from the germline V gene are SQVTM and ANQGSEA. V trimming: 4 bases; J trimming: 2 bases; junction bases outside the gene matches: 5.

The J gene is TRBJ2-1, the V gene TRBV12-3 or TRBV12-4, with 10 positions matching TRBD1. V was clipped by 8 bases and J by 5 bases; unmatched bases: 3. The CDR3 is 13 amino acids. In DNA form, the CDR3 reads TGTGCCAGCGGGACAGGGGACCACAATGAGCAGTTCTTC. Translated: CASGTGDHNEQFF.

The genes are TRBV2 and TRBJ2-3, with 9 bases fitting TRBD2. The V gene end was trimmed by 6 bases and the J gene end by 4 bases; junction bases not matched to a gene: 8. This CDR3 has 15 amino acids. The germline V gene has CDR1 SNHLY and CDR2 FYNNEI. CDR3 in amino acids: CASRPGTSFADTQYF. CDR3 DNA: TGTGCCAGCAGACCCGGGACTAGCTTCGCAGATACGCAGTATTTT.

This clone showed up many times. V usage is TRBV20-1 and J usage is TRBJ2-2; no definite D call. This CDR3 has 13 residues. Trimming stripped 0 bases from V and 1 base from J, with 3 bases between. Germline V gene lookup returns CDR1 DFQATT and CDR2 SNEGSKA (reference sequence). Written as DNA, the CDR3 is TGCAGTGCTAGAGAACAGAACACCGGGGAGCTGTTTTTT. This translates into CSAREQNTGELFF.

This clone was observed a handful of times. Within the sample, other DNA sequences also encode this same CDR3. The chain employs TRBV28 and TRBJ2-6; tentatively, D is TRBD1 (6 bases). V lost 5 bases to trimming and J lost 0 bases, with 14 bases between them. Germline V lookup: CDR1 MDHEN, CDR2 SYDVKM. The CDR3 covers 17 residues. CDR3 loop: CASSPPGTNSGANVLTF. Written as DNA, the CDR3 is TGTGCCAGCAGTCCACCCGGGACAAACTCTGGGGCCAACGTCCTGACTTTC.

The CDR3 loop is CASSRGVRGELFF. In nucleotides, the CDR3 is TGTGCCAGCAGCAGGGGTGTCCGAGGGGAGCTGTTTTTT. The V call is TRBV12-3 or TRBV12-4, the J call TRBJ2-2, with a possible D match to TRBD1 (6 bases). CDR3 length: 13 residues. V was shortened by 6 bases and J by 8 bases, with 13 bases between the two germline ends.

Only a few counts were recorded for this clone. This chain uses TRBV10-3 with TRBJ1-5; D is ambiguous. This CDR3 region has 15 residues. The germline V and J ends were trimmed by 2 bases and 4 bases, with 12 bases remaining between them. Germline V lookup: CDR1 ENHRY, CDR2 SYGVKD. Here the CDR3 reads CAISELVTGNQPQHF. In DNA, the CDR3 is TGTGCCATCAGTGAGCTAGTAACGGGTAATCAGCCCCAGCATTTT.

This clone was found many times. This specimen includes other DNA sequences encoding the same CDR3. The chain joins TRBV27 to TRBJ2-1, with D maybe TRBD2 (5 bases). This CDR3 is 14 amino acids long. Trimming took off 2 bases at V and 0 bases at J, with 5 bases between the two ends. Germline V gene lookup returns CDR1 MNHEY and CDR2 SMNVEV (reference sequence). CDR3 region: CASSLGSSYNEQFF. DNA for the CDR3: TGTGCCAGCAGTTTAGGGAGCTCCTACAATGAGCAGTTCTTC.

This clone was counted ten times or more. This sequence joins TRBV24-1 and TRBJ2-5; TRBD1 might be the D (6 bases). This CDR3 has 15 residues. Trimming took 6 bases from V and 0 from J, leaving 13 bases between them. Looked up from germline, CDR1 is KGHDR and CDR2 is SFDVKD. CDR3 loop: CATSSRGPYQETQYF. The CDR3, as DNA: TGTGCCACCAGTTCCAGGGGACCTTACCAAGAGACCCAGTACTTC.

Ten or more counts support this clone. The rearrangement joins TRBV4-1 to TRBJ1-1, with D possibly being TRBD1 (5 bases). Deletions cut 2 bases from V and 0 bases from J, with 16 bases between. Germline V gene lookup returns CDR1 MGHRA and CDR2 YSYEKL. The CDR3 runs to 17 residues. The CDR3 coding sequence is TGCGCCAGCAGCCAAAACGCGGCAGGGCAGGTGAACACTGAAGCTTTCTTT. Protein: CASSQNAAGQVNTEAFF.

This clone was counted ten times or more. The chain employs TRBV4-1 and TRBJ1-2; 7 positions agree with TRBD1. The ends lost 1 base at V and 7 bases at J; junction bases unmatched: 9. Germline lookup yields CDR1 MGHRA and CDR2 YSYEKL. CDR3 length equals 15 residues. CDR3 in DNA: TGCGCCAGCAGCCAAGCACTACAGGGGACGGGTGGCTACACCTTC. Encoded protein: CASSQALQGTGGYTF.

The chain combines TRBV20-1 with TRBJ2-3, with 7 bases lining up with TRBD1. The CDR3 length is 15 residues. In germline, CDR1 is DFQATT, CDR2 SNEGSKA (reference sequence). J lost 2 bases, V lost 3 bases, and 8 bases had no gene match. The CDR3 is CSASPRGKNTDTQYF. The DNA of the CDR3 is TGCAGTGCTAGCCCCAGGGGGAAGAACACAGATACGCAGTATTTT.

This clone was seen ten or more times. CDR3 sequence reads: CASSQKLADYNEQFF. CDR3 DNA: TGTGCCAGCAGCCAAAAACTAGCGGACTACAATGAGCAGTTCTTC. The V call is TRBV3-1, the J call TRBJ2-1, with 8 bases matching TRBD2. Germline-derived CDR1 and CDR2 are LGHDT and YNNKEL (reference sequence). The CDR3 runs 15 residues. Trimming removed 2 bases from V and 3 bases from J; junction bases left unmatched: 3.

In its sample, this clone was seen many times. This chain uses TRBV6-2 or TRBV6-3 with TRBJ2-1; 9 bases match TRBD2. This CDR3 is built from 13 residues. Germline V CDR1 and CDR2: MNHEY, SVGEGT. The V segment lost 5 bases and the J segment 8 bases; nucleotides outside the gene matches: 4. The CDR3 DNA follows: TGTGCCAGCAGTACCACTAGCGGGTATGAGCAGTTCTTC. Its protein is CASSTTSGYEQFF.

This clone was seen at least ten times. The rearrangement joins TRBV12-3 or TRBV12-4 to TRBJ2-1, with D possibly TRBD2 on 6 matching bases. V was trimmed by 3 bases and J by 8 bases, leaving 14 bases between them. CDR3 length: 14 residues. CDR3 sequence (DNA): TGTGCCAGCAGTTTTGGTGGGGGGTGGGATGAGCAGTTCTTC. This codes for CASSFGGGWDEQFF.